Listed here is a single T cell receptor (beta chain). Its antigen is still unknown. The data belong to a study of cytomegalovirus exposure and HLA in healthy donors. Background on the study: The platform used for the approximately 130 validation repertoires matched that of the 666 first-cohort repertoires, a later analysis reported. Regarding the study as a whole: The majority of TCR sequences were rare, yet some public TCRs appeared in many donors. The study flagged approximately 180 TCR beta chains as cytomegalovirus-associated.

The CDR3 length is 14 residues. J lost 7 bases, V lost 3 bases, and 6 bases had no gene match. From germline, CDR1 is MNHEY and CDR2 SMNVEV (reference sequence). Only in-frame clones appear in the TCRdb table, and some are missing; sequencing was by immunoSEQ multiplex PCR. The sample holds some 150,000 clones; about 89% are singletons and the top ten take 3% to 3.5%. The source of this sequence is a woman aged 18-29 years in good health and CMV-seropositive. The V call is TRBV27, the J call TRBJ2-1; 7 bases map to TRBD2. The sequencing input was PBMCs. CDR3 DNA sequence: TGTGCCAGCAGTTTCTCGGGAGGCATGAATGAGCAGTTCTTC. Residues: CASSFSGGMNEQFF.